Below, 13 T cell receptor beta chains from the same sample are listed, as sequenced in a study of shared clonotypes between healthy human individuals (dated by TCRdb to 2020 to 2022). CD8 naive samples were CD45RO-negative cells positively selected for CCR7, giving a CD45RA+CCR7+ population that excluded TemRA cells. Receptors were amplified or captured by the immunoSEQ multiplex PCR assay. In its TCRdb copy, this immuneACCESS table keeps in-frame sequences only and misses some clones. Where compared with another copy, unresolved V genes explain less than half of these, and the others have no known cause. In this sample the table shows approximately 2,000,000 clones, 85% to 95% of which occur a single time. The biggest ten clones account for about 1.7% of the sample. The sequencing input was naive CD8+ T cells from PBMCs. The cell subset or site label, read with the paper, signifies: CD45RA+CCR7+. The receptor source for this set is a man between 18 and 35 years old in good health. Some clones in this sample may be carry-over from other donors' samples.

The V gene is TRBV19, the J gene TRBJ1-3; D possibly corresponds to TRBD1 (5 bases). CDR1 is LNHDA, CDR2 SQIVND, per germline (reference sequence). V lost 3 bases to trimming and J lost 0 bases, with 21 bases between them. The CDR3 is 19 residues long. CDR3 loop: CASSMLRETFVSSGNTIYF. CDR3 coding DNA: TGTGCCAGTAGTATGCTCAGGGAGACGTTCGTCAGCTCTGGAAACACCATATATTTT.

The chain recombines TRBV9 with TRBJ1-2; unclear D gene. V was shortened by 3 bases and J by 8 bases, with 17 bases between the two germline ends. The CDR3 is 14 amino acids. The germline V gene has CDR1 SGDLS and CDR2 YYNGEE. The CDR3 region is CASSASGNDYGYTF. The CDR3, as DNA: TGTGCCAGCAGCGCGAGCGGGAACGATTACGGCTACACCTTC.

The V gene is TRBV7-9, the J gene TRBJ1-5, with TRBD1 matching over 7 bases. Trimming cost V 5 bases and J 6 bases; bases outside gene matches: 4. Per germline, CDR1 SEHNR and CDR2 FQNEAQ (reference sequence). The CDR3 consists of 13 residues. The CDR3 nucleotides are TGTGCCAGCAGCGAAGGGACAGTTCAGCCCCAGCATTTT. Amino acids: CASSEGTVQPQHF.

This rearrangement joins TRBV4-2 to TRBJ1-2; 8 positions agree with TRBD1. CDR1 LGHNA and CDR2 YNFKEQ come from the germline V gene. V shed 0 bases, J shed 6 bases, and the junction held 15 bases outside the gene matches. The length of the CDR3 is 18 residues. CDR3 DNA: TGTGCCAGCAGCCAAGATCGATCAGGGGGCTCGAGGGAGGATGGCTACACCTTC. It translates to CASSQDRSGGSREDGYTF.

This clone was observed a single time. In DNA, the CDR3 is TGCGCCAGCAGCCAAGAACCGGAGGATGCCTACGAGCAGTACTTC. Translated, it gives CASSQEPEDAYEQYF. This rearrangement joins TRBV4-1 to TRBJ2-7; a weak D match, TRBD2 (5 bases). The germline gives CDR1 MGHRA, CDR2 YSYEKL. The CDR3 is 15 amino acids. Trimming took 0 bases from V and 2 from J, leaving 11 bases between them.

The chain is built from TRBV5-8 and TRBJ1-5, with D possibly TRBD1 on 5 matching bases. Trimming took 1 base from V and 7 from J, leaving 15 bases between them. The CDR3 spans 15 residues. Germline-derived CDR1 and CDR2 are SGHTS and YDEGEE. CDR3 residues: CASSLFWQGGQPQHF. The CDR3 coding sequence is TGTGCCAGCAGCTTGTTCTGGCAGGGAGGCCAGCCCCAGCATTTT.

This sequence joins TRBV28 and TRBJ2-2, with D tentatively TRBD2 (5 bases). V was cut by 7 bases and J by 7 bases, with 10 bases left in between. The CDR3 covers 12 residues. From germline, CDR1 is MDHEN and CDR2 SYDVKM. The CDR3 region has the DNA TGTGCCAGCACCCCCAGCGGCGGGGAGCTGTTTTTT. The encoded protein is CASTPSGGELFF. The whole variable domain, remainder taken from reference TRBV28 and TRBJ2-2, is DVKVTQSSRYLVKRTGEKVFLECVQDMDHENMFWYRQDPGLGLRLIYFSYDVKMKEKGDIPEGYSVSREKKERFSLILESASTNQTSMYLCASTPSGGELFFGEGSRLTVL.

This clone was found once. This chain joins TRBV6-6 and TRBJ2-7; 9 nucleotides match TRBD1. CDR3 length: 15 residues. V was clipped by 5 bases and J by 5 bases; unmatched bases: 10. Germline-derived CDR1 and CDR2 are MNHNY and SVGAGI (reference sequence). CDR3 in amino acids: CASSHLDRGAHEQYF. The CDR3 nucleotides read TGTGCCAGCAGTCACCTCGACAGGGGGGCCCACGAGCAGTACTTC.

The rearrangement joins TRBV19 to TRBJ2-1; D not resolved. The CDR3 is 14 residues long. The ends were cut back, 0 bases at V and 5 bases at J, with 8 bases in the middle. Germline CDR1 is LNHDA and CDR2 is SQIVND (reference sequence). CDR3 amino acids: CASSIDLEDNEQFF. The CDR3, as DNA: TGTGCCAGTAGTATAGATCTCGAGGACAATGAGCAGTTCTTC.

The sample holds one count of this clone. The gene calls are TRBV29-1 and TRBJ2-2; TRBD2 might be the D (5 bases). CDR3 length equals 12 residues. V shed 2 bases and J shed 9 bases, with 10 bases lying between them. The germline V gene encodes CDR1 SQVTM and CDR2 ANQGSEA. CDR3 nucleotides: TGCAGCGTTGAATCTCGAGGGAGGGAGCTGTTTTTT. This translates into CSVESRGRELFF.

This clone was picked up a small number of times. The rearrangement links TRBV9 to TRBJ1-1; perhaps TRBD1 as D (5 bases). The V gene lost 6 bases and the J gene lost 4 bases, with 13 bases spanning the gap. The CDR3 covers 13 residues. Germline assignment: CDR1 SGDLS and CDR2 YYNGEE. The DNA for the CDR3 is TGTGCCAGCATGGCGGGGGAGGGCACTGAAGCTTTCTTT. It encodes CASMAGEGTEAFF.

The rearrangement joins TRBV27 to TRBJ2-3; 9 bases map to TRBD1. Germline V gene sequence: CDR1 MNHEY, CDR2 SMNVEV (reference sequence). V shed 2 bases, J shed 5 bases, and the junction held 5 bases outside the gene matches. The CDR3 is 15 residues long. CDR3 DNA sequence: TGTGCCAGCAGTTTAGGGACAGGGTTGGGAGATACGCAGTATTTT. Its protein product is CASSLGTGLGDTQYF.

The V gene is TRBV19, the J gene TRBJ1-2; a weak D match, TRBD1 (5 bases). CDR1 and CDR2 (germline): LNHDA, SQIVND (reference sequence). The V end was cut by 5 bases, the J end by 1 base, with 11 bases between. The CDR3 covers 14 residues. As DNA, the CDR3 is TGTGCCAGTAGTTGGGGACGGAATAACTATGGCTACACCTTC. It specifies CASSWGRNNYGYTF. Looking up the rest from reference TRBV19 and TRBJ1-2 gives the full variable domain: DGGITQSPKYLFRKEGQNVTLSCEQNLNHDAMYWYRQDPGQGLRLIYYSQIVNDFQKGDIAEGYSVSREKKESFPLTVTSAQKNPTAFYLCASSWGRNNYGYTFGSGTRLTVV.